The 25 T cell receptor beta chains given below trace back to one sample, sequenced in a study of molecular identifiers for immune sequencing clone quantification. Each CDR3 protein gets one entry after TCRdb re-called the PCR reads with MiXCR. The table records 35,000 or so distinct CDR3 sequences, approximately 18% of them present only once. Input material: naive CD8+ T cells from blood, with Jurkat cell RNA spiked in. Subset indicated: FACS-sorted CD8+CD4-CCR7+CD45RA+ naive T cells. These TCRs come from a human donor in good health. Some libraries in this study had Jurkat cell RNA spiked in.

Ten or more counts support this clonotype. The rearrangement links TRBV27 to TRBJ2-7; TRBD2 matches 8 bases. Germline trimming cut 3 bases from V and 2 bases from J; bases unmatched to any gene: 3. This CDR3 comprises 14 residues. Germline V gene lookup returns CDR1 MNHEY and CDR2 SMNVEV (reference sequence). Here the CDR3 DNA reads TGTGCCAGCAGTTTGGACGGGAGGGCCTACGAGCAGTACTTC. It codes for CASSLDGRAYEQYF.

Regarding this clonotype: Being one base from a much bigger clone, this may be a read error. The rearrangement joins TRBV5-1 to TRBJ2-7; D remains unclear. The CDR3 loop spans 13 amino acids. Germline values: CDR1 SGHRS, CDR2 YFSETQ. The CDR3 spells CASSLDSSYGQYF. Here the CDR3 DNA reads TGCGCCAGCAGCTTGGATAGCTCCTACGGGCAGTACTTC.

The genes are TRBV9 and TRBJ2-5, with D tentatively TRBD1 (6 bases). The CDR3 covers 15 residues. The V and J ends lost 0 bases and 1 base respectively, with 10 bases between them. Germline V gives CDR1 SGDLS, CDR2 YYNGEE. The CDR3, as DNA: TGTGCCAGCAGCGTAGGAAGGGGGTCCCAAGAGACCCAGTACTTC. It is translated as CASSVGRGSQETQYF.

This clonotype appeared many times. The chain recombines TRBV9 with TRBJ2-2; TRBD2 agrees at 7 bases. Germline V lookup: CDR1 SGDLS, CDR2 YYNGEE. Trimming at V came to 5 bases and at J to 7 bases, leaving 2 bases not matched to a gene. There are 12 residues in the CDR3. This CDR3 is CASSPGGGELFF. The DNA for the CDR3 is TGTGCCAGCAGTCCGGGGGGCGGGGAGCTGTTTTTT.

About this clonotype itself: Just one base apart from a much larger clone, this may be a read error. The chain links TRBV11-2 to TRBJ2-7, with 11 bases that match TRBD2. Germline-derived CDR1 and CDR2 are SGHAT and FQNNGV. CDR3 size: 14 residues. The CDR3 sequence is CASSFTSGRGEQCF. The CDR3 bases are TGTGCCAGCAGCTTTACTAGCGGGAGAGGAGAGCAGTGCTTC.

This clonotype is medium-sized (0.01 to 0.1%) within its sample. This chain uses TRBV20-1 with TRBJ1-2; the D is unclear. Trimming left V 3 bases short and J 8 bases short, with 10 bases between. This CDR3 comprises 11 residues. Germline loops: CDR1 DFQATT, CDR2 SNEGSKA (reference sequence). CDR3 bases: TGCAGTGCTAGGCTGAGGTTGGGCTACACCTTC. Translation gives CSARLRLGYTF.

The J gene is TRBJ2-1, the V gene TRBV20-1, with D possibly being TRBD2 (5 bases). The CDR3 is made up of 14 amino acids. Trimming shortened V by 1 base and J by 8 bases, and 15 bases separated the two germline ends. CDR1 is DFQATT and CDR2 is SNEGSKA in the germline V gene (reference sequence). This chain's CDR3 is CSARVGPFGDEQFF. The CDR3 DNA reads as TGCAGTGCTAGAGTTGGCCCTTTCGGGGATGAGCAGTTCTTC.

The rearrangement links TRBV14 to TRBJ2-5; no firm D call. V was cut by 2 bases and J by 5 bases, with 9 bases left in between. The CDR3 contains 13 residues. CDR1 and CDR2 (germline): SGHDN, FVKESK. The CDR3 region has the DNA TGTGCCAGCAGCCAATGGGGAACGGAGACCCAGTACTTC. Encoded protein: CASSQWGTETQYF.

This clonotype was detected many times. Here the CDR3 DNA reads TGTGCCAGCAGTTACGGAGCGGGAGTCACAGATACGCAGTATTTT. It codes for CASSYGAGVTDTQYF. The gene calls are TRBV6-2 or TRBV6-3 and TRBJ2-3; 8 bases map to TRBD2. Germline V lookup: CDR1 MNHEY, CDR2 SVGEGT. CDR3 length: 15 residues. The J segment lost 2 bases and the V segment lost 2 bases, leaving 3 bases of the junction unmatched.

This clonotype was recorded many times. The chain is built from TRBV10-3 and TRBJ2-1; possible D gene TRBD1, 6 bases. The CDR3 loop spans 13 amino acids. Germline CDR1 is ENHRY and CDR2 is SYGVKD. Trimming took 6 bases from V and 5 from J, leaving 11 bases between them. The CDR3 DNA sequence: TGTGCCATCAGCTCCCGGGACAACAATGAGCAGTTCTTC. This translates into CAISSRDNNEQFF.

This clonotype was counted ten times or more. The V gene is TRBV11-2, the J gene TRBJ2-5, with TRBD1 matching 11 bases. CDR1 and CDR2 (germline): SGHAT, FQNNGV. The CDR3 spans 15 residues. The J segment lost 4 bases and the V segment lost 5 bases, leaving 6 bases of the junction unmatched. Written as DNA, the CDR3 is TGTGCCAGCAGCCTTGGACAGGGGGCGCGAGAGACCCAGTACTTC. Its translation: CASSLGQGARETQYF.

For this clonotype: A clone one base away is much larger, so this may be a read error. The chain links TRBV7-2 to TRBJ2-7, with 9 bases identical to TRBD1. Germline assignment: CDR1 SGHTA and CDR2 FQGNSA. This CDR3 has 14 residues. The CDR3 bases are TGTGCCAGCAGCTGGGCGACAGGGGGGTACGAGCAGTGCTTC. This codes for CASSWATGGYEQCF.

The table lists this clonotype with many counts. The V and J genes are TRBV7-9 and TRBJ2-7; 7 bases agree with TRBD2. V shed 6 bases, J shed 7 bases, and the junction held 12 bases outside the gene matches. Germline V gives CDR1 SEHNR, CDR2 FQNEAQ (reference sequence). The CDR3 is 14 amino acids. For the CDR3, the DNA is TGTGCCAGCAGTTGGGGGGAGGGCCTGGGGGAGCAGTACTTC. As protein: CASSWGEGLGEQYF.

This clonotype is classed as medium-sized. CDR3 sequence: CASSLLAGEDEQYF. The DNA of the CDR3 is TGTGCCAGCAGCCTACTAGCGGGAGAGGACGAGCAGTACTTC. This chain links TRBV2 with TRBJ2-7; 11 bases are a match to TRBD2. J was trimmed by 5 bases and V by 6 bases; bases with no gene match: 6. Germline V CDR1 and CDR2: SNHLY, FYNNEI. This CDR3 has 14 amino acids. Complete variable domain (other parts from reference TRBV2 and TRBJ2-7): EPEVTQTPSHQVTQMGQEVILRCVPISNHLYFYWYRQILGQKVEFLVSFYNNEISEKSEIFDDQFSVERPDGSNFTLKIRSTKLEDSAMYFCASSLLAGEDEQYFGPGTRLTVT.

In its sample, this clonotype was seen many times. This rearrangement joins TRBV20-1 to TRBJ2-2, with D uncertain. Trimming removed 1 base from V and 3 bases from J, with 9 bases in between. This CDR3 region has 14 residues. Germline CDR1 DFQATT, CDR2 SNEGSKA (reference sequence). The CDR3 nucleotides read TGCAGTGCTAGAGTCCTGGGGTACACCGGGGAGCTGTTTTTT. Protein product: CSARVLGYTGELFF.

This rearrangement joins TRBV6-2 or TRBV6-3 to TRBJ2-2; D might be TRBD1 (5 bases). CDR3 length equals 18 residues. V lost 2 bases and J lost 1, with 17 bases in between. The germline V gene encodes CDR1 MNHEY and CDR2 SVGEGT. The CDR3 reads CASSYLGPGNLNTGELFF. CDR3 nucleotide sequence: TGTGCCAGCAGTTACCTAGGGCCAGGGAACCTGAACACCGGGGAGCTGTTTTTT.

This clonotype was seen at least ten times. This sequence joins TRBV12-3 or TRBV12-4 and TRBJ2-7, with D uncertain. The CDR3 extends over 12 amino acids. Trimming removed 0 bases at V and 4 bases at J, with 4 bases between. As DNA, the CDR3 is TGTGCCAGCAGTTTAGCAGGTTACGAGCAGTACTTC. Its translation is CASSLAGYEQYF.

The table lists this clonotype with many counts. The chain combines TRBV12-3 or TRBV12-4 with TRBJ2-1; D remains unclear. The CDR3 spans 14 residues. The V gene lost 4 bases and the J gene lost 8 bases, with 15 bases spanning the gap. The CDR3 is CASSSTLVGDEQFF. DNA for the CDR3: TGTGCCAGCAGTTCAACCCTAGTTGGGGATGAGCAGTTCTTC.

The V gene is TRBV4-3, the J gene TRBJ2-1; D may be TRBD2 (6 bases). This CDR3 region has 13 residues. Per the germline V gene, CDR1 is LGHNA and CDR2 is YSLEER. The V end was cut by 4 bases, the J end by 8 bases, with 12 bases between. CDR3 coding DNA: TGCGCCAGCAGCCCGACTAGGGTGCATGAGCAGTTCTTC. It translates to CASSPTRVHEQFF.

In its sample, this clonotype was seen many times. The gene calls are TRBV20-1 and TRBJ2-5; D remains ambiguous. CDR1 is DFQATT, CDR2 SNEGSKA, per germline (reference sequence). The V and J ends lost 3 bases and 7 bases respectively, with 21 bases between them. The CDR3 totals 15 residues. CDR3 amino acids: CSASRADEALATQYF. Written as DNA, the CDR3 is TGCAGTGCTAGTCGGGCAGACGAGGCTCTGGCGACCCAGTACTTC.

This clonotype was detected ten times or more. The chain uses TRBV28 and TRBJ2-4; D gene ambiguous. Germline CDR1 MDHEN, CDR2 SYDVKM. Trimming removed 2 bases from V and 2 bases from J, with 19 bases in between. The CDR3 spans 18 residues. The DNA of the CDR3 is TGTGCCAGCAGTTTACCCCGTGGGGAAAGGTTCTCCAAAAACATTCAGTACTTC. It is translated as CASSLPRGERFSKNIQYF.

This clonotype came up many times. The chain uses TRBV5-1 and TRBJ2-7, with D hard to call. V lost 0 bases and J 4 bases, leaving 11 bases between the germline ends. Germline-derived CDR1 and CDR2 are SGHRS and YFSETQ. The CDR3 is 14 amino acids. CDR3 loop: CASSLARLGYEQYF. The CDR3 DNA is TGCGCCAGCAGCTTGGCCCGGTTGGGGTACGAGCAGTACTTC.

This clonotype was counted many times. The chain links TRBV7-2 to TRBJ2-3; D not resolved. V was trimmed by 3 bases and J by 2 bases, leaving 3 bases between them. The CDR3 runs to 12 residues. The germline V gene encodes CDR1 SGHTA and CDR2 FQGNSA. CDR3 DNA sequence: TGTGCCAGCAGCTTCGTCACAGATACGCAGTATTTT. This encodes CASSFVTDTQYF.

This chain joins TRBV5-1 and TRBJ1-2; D unresolved. The germline V gene has CDR1 SGHRS and CDR2 YFSETQ. Trimming pared 0 bases from V and 4 bases from J, leaving 19 bases between. This CDR3 contains 17 residues. CDR3 sequence: CASSLVEGYPAPYGYTF. CDR3 nucleotide sequence: TGCGCCAGCAGCTTGGTCGAAGGATATCCGGCCCCCTATGGCTACACCTTC.

On this clonotype itself: A much larger clone lies one base from this, so it may be a read error. This chain connects TRBV28 to TRBJ2-2; 12 bases fit TRBD2. The CDR3 length is 16 residues. Per germline, CDR1 MDHEN and CDR2 SYDVKM. CDR3 region: CAGSLRTSGTTGELFF. DNA of the CDR3: TGTGCCGGCAGTCTACGGACTAGCGGGACGACCGGGGAGCTGTTTTTT.